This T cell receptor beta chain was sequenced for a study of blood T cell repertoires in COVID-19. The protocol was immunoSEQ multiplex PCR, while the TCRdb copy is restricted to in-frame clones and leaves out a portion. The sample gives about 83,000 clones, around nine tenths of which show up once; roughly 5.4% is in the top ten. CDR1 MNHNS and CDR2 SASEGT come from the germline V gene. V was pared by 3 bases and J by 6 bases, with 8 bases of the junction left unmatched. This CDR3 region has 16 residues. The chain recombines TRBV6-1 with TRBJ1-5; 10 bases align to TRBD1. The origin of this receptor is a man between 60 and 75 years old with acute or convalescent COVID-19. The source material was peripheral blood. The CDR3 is CASSEGRQGAGQPQHF. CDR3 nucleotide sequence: TGTGCCAGCAGTGAGGGTAGACAGGGGGCAGGTCAGCCCCAGCATTTT.